The clone carrying this T cell receptor beta chain was recorded a few times. CDR1 and CDR2 (germline): LGHNA, YNFKEQ. CDR3 length: 14 amino acids. Trimming pared 2 bases from V and 9 bases from J, leaving 14 bases between. The table came from immunoSEQ multiplex PCR; TCRdb's copy has only in-frame clones and leaves some out. The sample contains tens of thousands of clones, approximately 90% of which appear only once. This specimen belongs to a study of T cell changes during pregnancy in multiple sclerosis. This receptor was obtained from a female donor with multiple sclerosis, enrolled in a pregnancy study. The chain employs TRBV4-2 and TRBJ1-5, with TRBD1 as a possible D gene (6 bases). This specimen consisted of peripheral blood, obtained before pregnancy. CDR3 in amino acids: CASSQSEGDMPQHF. CDR3 coding DNA: TGTGCCAGCAGCCAATCAGAAGGGGACATGCCCCAGCATTTT.